The 2 T cell receptor beta chains given below trace back to one sample, sequenced in a study of blood T cell repertoires in COVID-19. Profiled with immunoSEQ multiplex PCR; TCRdb holds only in-frame clones, not every one. The sample includes approximately 280,000 clones, roughly 88% of them seen just once. The sample taken for sequencing was peripheral blood. The source of these receptors is a woman in her 70s with acute or convalescent COVID-19.

This chain links TRBV2 with TRBJ1-5, with TRBD1 matching over 9 bases. The germline CDR1 and CDR2 sequences are SNHLY and FYNNEI. This CDR3 contains 14 residues. Trimming at V came to 9 bases and at J to 5 bases, leaving 8 bases not matched to a gene. The CDR3 loop is CASSRGQGHQPQHF. The CDR3 bases are TGTGCCAGTTCGAGGGGACAGGGCCATCAGCCCCAGCATTTT.

There are a few counts of this clone. The chain carries TRBV6-5 and TRBJ1-5; D is unresolved. The ends were cut back, 4 bases at V and 4 bases at J, with 17 bases in the middle. The CDR3 has 16 amino acids. Germline V gene data show CDR1 as MNHEY and CDR2 as SVGAGI. DNA for the CDR3: TGTGCCAGCAGTTCCCAATTCCGGGGTGGGAATCAGCCCCAGCATTTT. It is translated as CASSSQFRGGNQPQHF.